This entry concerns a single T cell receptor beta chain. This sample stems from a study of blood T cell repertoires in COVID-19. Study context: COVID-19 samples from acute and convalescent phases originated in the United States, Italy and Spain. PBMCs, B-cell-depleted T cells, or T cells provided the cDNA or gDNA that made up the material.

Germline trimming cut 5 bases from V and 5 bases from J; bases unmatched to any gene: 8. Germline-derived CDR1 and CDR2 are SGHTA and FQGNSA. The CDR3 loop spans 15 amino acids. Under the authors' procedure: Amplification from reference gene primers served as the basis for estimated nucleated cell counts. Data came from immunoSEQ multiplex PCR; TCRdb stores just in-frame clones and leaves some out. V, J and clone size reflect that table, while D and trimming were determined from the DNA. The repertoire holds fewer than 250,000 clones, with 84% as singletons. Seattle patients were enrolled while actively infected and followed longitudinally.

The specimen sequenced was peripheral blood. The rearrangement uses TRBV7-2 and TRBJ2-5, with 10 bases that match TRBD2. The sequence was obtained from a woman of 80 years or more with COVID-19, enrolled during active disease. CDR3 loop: CASSPPSGGGETQYF. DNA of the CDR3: TGTGCCAGCAGCCCTCCTAGCGGGGGCGGGGAGACCCAGTACTTC.